These 9 T cell receptor beta chains share one sample of origin, sequenced in a study of beta chain features in type 1 diabetes. Overall study findings and caveats: Moderate yet significant TCRB CDR3 shortening was seen in Type 1 diabetes patients in all four CD4+ subsets.

Which antigens these TCRs recognize remains unknown. The authors reverse transcribed all of the isolated RNA, so sequencing captured expressed TCRB transcripts. TCRdb's copy holds only in-frame clones and misses some; the assay was immunoSEQ multiplex PCR. This table holds hundreds of thousands of clones, 13% found once. Sequencing input: naive CD4+ T cells from blood. The receptors derive from a man aged 18-30 years with type 1 diabetes.

This clone has just a few counts. The chain joins TRBV30 to TRBJ1-1; D gene uncertain. CDR1 and CDR2 from the germline V gene are GTSNPN and SVGIG (reference sequence). The CDR3 contains 13 residues. Between the trimmed V and J ends, which lost 3 bases and 3 bases, there was a span of 11 bases. The CDR3 coding sequence is TGTGCCTGGAGCACGTCTGAGGACACTGAAGCTTTCTTT. Amino acids: CAWSTSEDTEAFF.

V and J are TRBV14 and TRBJ1-1; the match to TRBD1 covers 11 bases. V shed 0 bases, J shed 4 bases, and the junction held 1 base outside the gene matches. The CDR3 totals 15 residues. Germline loops: CDR1 SGHDN, CDR2 FVKESK. The CDR3 coding sequence is TGTGCCAGCAGCCAAGATGGGACAGGGGGCACTGAAGCTTTCTTT. Translating gives CASSQDGTGGTEAFF.

This clone was observed a single time. One junction end disagrees with the germline gene, perhaps due to a read error. The chain joins TRBV29-1 to TRBJ2-5, with a weak D call TRBD1 (6 bases). The CDR3 extends over 13 amino acids. Germline CDR1 SQVTM, CDR2 ANQGSEA. DNA for the CDR3: TGCAGCGTTCGGCTTCCGGGACAAGAGACCCGGTACTTC. Translating gives CSVRLPGQETRYF.

V and J are TRBV6-5 and TRBJ2-1; 11 bases are a match to TRBD1. Trimming at V came to 6 bases and at J to 7 bases, leaving 8 bases not matched to a gene. CDR3 size: 15 residues. Germline CDR1 reads MNHEY; CDR2 reads SVGAGI. The CDR3 region has the DNA TGTGCCAGCAGCCCCGGGACAGGGGGAAGGAATGAGCAGTTCTTC. Amino acid sequence: CASSPGTGGRNEQFF.

This sequence joins TRBV15 and TRBJ2-4; TRBD2 is a possible D gene (7 bases). With 0 bases removed from V and 1 base from J, the gap between germline ends came to 13 bases. CDR3 size: 17 residues. The germline CDR1 and CDR2 sequences are LNHNV and YYDKDF (reference sequence). The CDR3 loop is CATSRDWGGTAKNIQYF. Written as DNA, the CDR3 is TGTGCCACCAGCAGAGATTGGGGGGGCACGGCCAAAAACATTCAGTACTTC.

The rearrangement uses TRBV5-1 and TRBJ2-2, with TRBD1 matching over 8 bases. Germline assignment: CDR1 SGHRS and CDR2 YFSETQ. The CDR3 extends over 16 amino acids. V lost 0 bases and J lost 6; bases outside the gene matches: 7. The CDR3 here is CASSLATDRVAGELFF. The CDR3 DNA reads as TGCGCCAGCAGCTTGGCGACGGACAGGGTGGCCGGGGAGCTGTTTTTT.

A note on this clone: One junction end does not reproduce the germline sequence, and a read error may be involved. V usage is TRBV6-1 and J usage is TRBJ1-6; D is possibly TRBD1 (5 bases). Germline CDR1 is MNHNS and CDR2 is SASEGT. The CDR3 is 13 residues long. The CDR3 DNA reads as TGTGCCAGCAGTGAAGCGCTTGGCAGGGAGGGCATATTT. It encodes CASSEALGREGIF.

The genes are TRBV30 and TRBJ2-1; 10 bases line up with TRBD2. Germline assignment: CDR1 GTSNPN and CDR2 SVGIG (reference sequence). After removal of 4 bases from V and 8 bases from J, the junction contained 11 bases not matched to a gene. The CDR3 totals 15 residues. CDR3 region: CAWTDRSGGEDEQFF. Written as DNA, the CDR3 is TGTGCCTGGACAGACCGAAGCGGGGGGGAGGATGAGCAGTTCTTC.

This chain uses TRBV19 with TRBJ1-3; D is ambiguous. Per the germline V gene, CDR1 is LNHDA and CDR2 is SQIVND (reference sequence). V lost 3 bases, J lost 1 base, and 7 bases lay in between. The CDR3 totals 14 residues. CDR3 DNA sequence: TGTGCCAGTAGTATCAAGGTATCTGGAAACACCATATATTTT. Its protein is CASSIKVSGNTIYF.